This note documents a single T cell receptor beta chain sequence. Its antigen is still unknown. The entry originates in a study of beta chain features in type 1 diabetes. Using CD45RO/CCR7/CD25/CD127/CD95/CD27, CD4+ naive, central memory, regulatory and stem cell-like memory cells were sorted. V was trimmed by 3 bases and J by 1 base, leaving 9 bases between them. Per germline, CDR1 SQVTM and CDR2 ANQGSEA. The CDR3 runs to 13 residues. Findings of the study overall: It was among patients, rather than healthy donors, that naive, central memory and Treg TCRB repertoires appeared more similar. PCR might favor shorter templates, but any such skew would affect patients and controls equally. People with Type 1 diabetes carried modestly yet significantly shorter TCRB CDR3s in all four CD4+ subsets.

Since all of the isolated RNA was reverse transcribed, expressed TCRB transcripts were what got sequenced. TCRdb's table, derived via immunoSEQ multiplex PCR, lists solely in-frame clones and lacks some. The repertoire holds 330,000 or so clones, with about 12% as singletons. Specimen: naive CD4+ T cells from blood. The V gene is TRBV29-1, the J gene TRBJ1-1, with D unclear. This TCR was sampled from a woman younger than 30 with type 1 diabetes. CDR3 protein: CSVDVAQNTEAFF. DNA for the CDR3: TGCAGCGTTGACGTGGCTCAGAACACTGAAGCTTTCTTT.